This T cell receptor beta chain was profiled in a study of blood T cells in healthy people across ages. Russia was home to the donors, healthy Caucasian individuals aged roughly 6 to 90. PCR was performed a second time for about 7 to 12 cycles using a sample-barcoded 5' primer and a J-beta primer mix. TCRdb re-derived calls from the 5' RACE reads in MiXCR, one entry per CDR3 protein. The sample includes 650,000 to 700,000 distinct CDR3 sequences, 45% to 60% of them seen just once. General study points: Donors of long life had a larger count of naive CD4+ cells and greater diversity than aged donors.

The germline V gene has CDR1 SGHRS and CDR2 YFSETQ. V gave up 2 bases and J gave up 7 bases; unmatched junction bases: 2. The CDR3 consists of 13 residues. Remarks on this clonotype: Its antigen is undetermined.

The sequence derives from an elderly woman in good health. The chain combines TRBV5-1 with TRBJ2-7, with 11 bases that match TRBD2. The source material was blood. This CDR3 reads CASSLGTSGEQYF. The CDR3 nucleotides are TGCGCCAGCAGCTTAGGGACTAGCGGAGAGCAGTACTTC. The full variable domain, rest sourced from reference TRBV5-1 and TRBJ2-7, is KAGVTQTPRYLIKTRGQQVTLSCSPISGHRSVSWYQQTPGQGLQFLFEYFSETQRNKGNFPGRFSGRQFSNSRSEMNVSTLELGDSALYLCASSLGTSGEQYFGPGTRLTVT.